The 2 T cell receptor beta chains below were found in one sample sequenced in a study of blood T cell repertoires in COVID-19. The table came from immunoSEQ multiplex PCR; TCRdb's copy has only in-frame clones and leaves some out. The sample yields 150,000 to 200,000 clones, 70% to 90% seen once. The sample consisted of peripheral blood. These receptors were obtained from a man aged 18 to 30 who had recovered from COVID-19.

V usage is TRBV9 and J usage is TRBJ1-3, with unresolved D. CDR3 size: 14 residues. CDR1 SGDLS and CDR2 YYNGEE come from the germline V gene. V lost 4 bases and J 4 bases, leaving 12 bases between the germline ends. Here the CDR3 DNA reads TGTGCCAGCAGCCACCCGGAGGGAGGAAACACCATATATTTT. It specifies CASSHPEGGNTIYF.

The chain employs TRBV7-9 and TRBJ2-1, with D tentatively TRBD1 (6 bases). The CDR3 loop spans 15 amino acids. Germline V lookup: CDR1 SEHNR, CDR2 FQNEAQ (reference sequence). V was clipped by 2 bases and J by 9 bases, with 17 bases between them. The CDR3 DNA reads as TGTGCCAGCAGCTTAACCGATTCAGAGGGGGTTGAGCAGTTCTTC. Translated: CASSLTDSEGVEQFF. The variable domain in full, with the rest retrieved from reference TRBV7-9 and TRBJ2-1, is DTGVSQNPRHKITKRGQNVTFRCDPISEHNRLYWYRQTLGQGPEFLTYFQNEAQLEKSRLLSDRFSAERPKGSFSTLEIQRTEQGDSAMYLCASSLTDSEGVEQFFGPGTRLTVL.